The text below deals with one T cell receptor (beta chain). This sample stems from a study of T cells expressing NK-cell markers. Study summary: It was from sorted CD3+CD56+NKG2C+, CD3+CD56+NKG2C- and CD3+CD56-NKG2C+ T cells that TCR beta repertoires came. Seven donors tested HCMV-seropositive and one tested seronegative among the eight sequenced.

The V gene's germline CDR1 is SNHLY and CDR2 FYNNEI. The CDR3 contains 16 residues. No DNA is given; TCRdb re-called the 5' RACE reads and lists each CDR3 protein once. The table lists some 340,000 distinct CDR3 sequences. The V call is TRBV2, the J call TRBJ2-7; TCRdb designates TRBD1, a call that cannot be tested without DNA. Input material: blood T cells: a sorted CD56 or NKG2C T cell subset, CD4+ or CD8+ T cells, or bulk PBMC T cells (not recorded which). The sequence was obtained from a man between 18 and 69 years old in good health. CDR3 loop: CASSEALDRARSEQYF. The variable domain in full, completed from reference TRBV2 and TRBJ2-7, reads EPEVTQTPSHQVTQMGQEVILRCVPISNHLYFYWYRQILGQKVEFLVSFYNNEISEKSEIFDDQFSVERPDGSNFTLKIRSTKLEDSAMYFCASSEALDRARSEQYFGPGTRLTVT.